The 26 T cell receptor beta chains listed next were all sequenced from one sample in a study of early T cells in non-severe SARS-CoV-2 infection. TCRdb reanalysed the 5' RACE reads using MiXCR and keeps one entry per CDR3 protein. Of tens of thousands of distinct CDR3 sequences listed, around 6% are singletons. The specimen sequenced was whole blood. These receptors were collected from an adult who was a healthcare worker with PCR-confirmed SARS-CoV-2 infection or an uninfected control (not recorded which).

This clonotype has only a few counts. The rearrangement joins TRBV3-1 to TRBJ2-5; D ambiguous. Germline V gives CDR1 LGHDT, CDR2 YNNKEL (reference sequence). Trimming pared 4 bases from V and 5 bases from J, leaving 5 bases between. The CDR3 has 11 amino acids. DNA for the CDR3: TGTGCCAGCAGCCTCGACGAGACCCAGTACTTC. Its translation is CASSLDETQYF.

This clonotype was seen a handful of times. The V call is TRBV27, the J call TRBJ2-3; 15 positions match TRBD2. This CDR3 has 17 residues. J gave up 5 bases and V 10 bases, and 13 bases lay outside the gene matches. Germline assignment: CDR1 MNHEY and CDR2 SMNVEV (reference sequence). The chain's CDR3 is CATIPGTSGRLVDTQYF. In DNA, the CDR3 is TGTGCCACCATTCCCGGGACTAGCGGGAGGCTTGTAGATACGCAGTATTTT.

This clonotype was seen many times. This sequence joins TRBV6-2 or TRBV6-3 and TRBJ1-5; D gene unclear. Looked up from germline, CDR1 is MNHEY and CDR2 is SVGEGT. This CDR3 comprises 16 residues. V was trimmed by 4 bases and J by 4 bases, leaving 17 bases between them. CDR3 bases: TGTGCCAGCAGTTCCGACCTGACGTCGGTAAATCAGCCCCAGCATTTT. Translating it yields CASSSDLTSVNQPQHF.

This clonotype was picked up many times. This chain uses TRBV29-1 with TRBJ1-1; D ambiguous. V was pared by 6 bases and J by 3 bases, with 11 bases between. This CDR3 contains 12 residues. In germline, CDR1 is SQVTM, CDR2 ANQGSEA. This chain's CDR3 is CSVLPGHTEAFF. As DNA, the CDR3 is TGCAGCGTCCTGCCTGGGCACACTGAAGCTTTCTTT.

This clonotype was picked up many times. In DNA, the CDR3 is TGTGCCAGCTCACCAACAAGGGTGAATCTCCGGTACGAGCAGTACTTC. This encodes CASSPTRVNLRYEQYF. This chain connects TRBV18 to TRBJ2-7; D gene ambiguous. V lost 2 bases, J lost 4 bases, and 18 bases lay in between. The CDR3 runs 16 residues. CDR1 and CDR2 (germline): KGHSH, LQKENI.

Many counts were recorded for this clonotype. Written as DNA, the CDR3 is TGCAGTGCTAGAAACCCGGCCCGGGTCTATGAGCAGTACTTC. Translating it yields CSARNPARVYEQYF. The chain joins TRBV20-1 to TRBJ2-7, with no clear D. Between the trimmed V and J ends, which lost 2 bases and 7 bases, there was a span of 18 bases. This CDR3 is 14 amino acids long. The germline V gene has CDR1 DFQATT and CDR2 SNEGSKA (reference sequence).

This clonotype was found a few times. The V gene is TRBV25-1, the J gene TRBJ1-2; D is unresolved. Germline assignment: CDR1 MGHDK and CDR2 SYGVNS. This CDR3 has 14 amino acids. Trimming took 4 bases from V and 4 from J, leaving 13 bases between them. The CDR3: CASSGGLHFYGYTF. The CDR3 nucleotides read TGTGCCAGCAGTGGAGGGCTTCACTTCTATGGCTACACCTTC.

This clonotype was recorded many times. This rearrangement joins TRBV10-3 to TRBJ2-7, with D possibly being TRBD1 or TRBD2 (5 bases each). The V gene lost 7 bases and the J gene lost 2 bases, with 15 bases spanning the gap. The CDR3 has 14 amino acids. From germline, CDR1 is ENHRY and CDR2 SYGVKD. CDR3 in amino acids: CAITPRPGPYEQYF. For the CDR3, the DNA is TGTGCCATCACTCCACGCCCGGGACCCTACGAGCAGTACTTC.

This chain links TRBV21-1 with TRBJ2-1. TRBV21-1 is deemed a pseudogene. The CDR3 totals 12 residues. CDR3 loop: CASSNELDEQFF. The CDR3 coding sequence is TGTGCCAGCAGCAACGAGCTGGATGAGCAGTTCTTC.

The table lists this clonotype with a few counts. The chain carries TRBV12-3 or TRBV12-4 and TRBJ1-4; D uncertain. V was shortened by 4 bases and J by 7 bases, with 13 bases between the two germline ends. The CDR3 extends over 14 amino acids. The CDR3 DNA reads as TGTGCCAGCAGTTACCGGGCCTTGGGTGAAAAACTGTTTTTT. Amino acid sequence: CASSYRALGEKLFF.

This clonotype was observed at least ten times. The chain is built from TRBV6-5 and TRBJ2-5, with TRBD1 matching 8 bases. Unmatched junction bases numbered 11, after V lost 5 bases and J lost 9 bases. The CDR3 contains 14 residues. Germline V gene sequence: CDR1 MNHEY, CDR2 SVGAGI. This CDR3 is CASSGRDRSPSQYF. CDR3 nucleotide sequence: TGTGCCAGCAGTGGCCGGGACAGGTCGCCGTCCCAGTACTTC.

This clonotype showed up just a few times. The genes are TRBV18 and TRBJ2-7; the D is unclear. The CDR3 runs to 12 residues. Germline CDR1 is KGHSH and CDR2 is LQKENI. V lost 1 base and J 6 bases, leaving 7 bases between the germline ends. DNA for the CDR3: TGTGCCAGCTCACCACAGAGGTCCGAGCAGTACTTC. Its protein product is CASSPQRSEQYF.

This clonotype was seen repeatedly, ten times or more. This chain uses TRBV12-3 or TRBV12-4 with TRBJ1-2; D is unresolved. V dropped 6 bases and J dropped 5 bases, with 10 bases sitting between them. This CDR3 contains 12 residues. CDR3 nucleotides: TGTGCCAGCAGCCTCCTGAAGTATGGCTACACCTTC. This codes for CASSLLKYGYTF.

The chain combines TRBV5-1 with TRBJ1-1; D possibly corresponds to TRBD1 (5 bases). CDR1 SGHRS and CDR2 YFSETQ come from the germline V gene. With 0 bases removed from V and 6 bases from J, the gap between germline ends came to 15 bases. This CDR3 spans 15 amino acids. This CDR3 is CASSLGTIQDPEAFF. CDR3 nucleotides: TGCGCCAGCAGCTTGGGCACCATACAGGATCCTGAAGCTTTCTTT.

This clonotype came up many times. This rearrangement joins TRBV24-1 to TRBJ2-1, with no clear D. There are 15 residues in the CDR3. Trimming removed 3 bases at V and 6 bases at J, with 14 bases between. Germline V lookup: CDR1 KGHDR, CDR2 SFDVKD. CDR3 in DNA: TGTGCCACCAGTGATCCCCTTTCCCCTTCCAATGAGCAGTTCTTC. Translated, it gives CATSDPLSPSNEQFF.

The chain is built from TRBV29-1 and TRBJ2-7; 11 nucleotides match TRBD2. V lost 4 bases, J lost 7 bases, and 9 bases stayed unmatched. Germline CDR1 is SQVTM and CDR2 is ANQGSEA. CDR3 size: 14 residues. The CDR3 DNA follows: TGCAGCGTTGCCGCCTCTAGCGGGAGGAGGGAGCAGTACTTC. Translated: CSVAASSGRREQYF.

This clonotype was found many times. V gene TRBV24-1 combines with J gene TRBJ2-3; the match to TRBD2 covers 7 bases. V lost 3 bases to trimming and J lost 4 bases; unmatched junction nucleotides: 12. The CDR3 consists of 17 residues. Germline assignment: CDR1 KGHDR and CDR2 SFDVKD. CDR3 DNA: TGTGCCACCAGTGATCTTATTGCGGGAGAGGGGCCAGATACGCAGTATTTT. Translation: CATSDLIAGEGPDTQYF.

This clonotype was seen many times. The rearrangement uses TRBV4-2 and TRBJ1-3; D not certain. Per the germline V gene, CDR1 is LGHNA and CDR2 is YNFKEQ. Trimming stripped 0 bases from V and 3 bases from J, with 12 bases between. This CDR3 has 16 residues. The CDR3 DNA reads TGTGCCAGCAGCCAAGATATCCTGGGGAGTGGAAACACCATATATTTT. It is translated as CASSQDILGSGNTIYF.

This clonotype was seen a handful of times. The V and J genes are TRBV6-1 and TRBJ2-7; either TRBD1 or TRBD2 may supply D (5 bases each). The germline V and J ends were trimmed by 7 bases and 2 bases, with 12 bases remaining between them. Germline CDR1 is MNHNS and CDR2 is SASEGT. The CDR3 sequence is 13 residues long. The CDR3 here is CASNRGTTYEQYF. CDR3 coding DNA: TGTGCCAGCAACCGGGGCACCACCTACGAGCAGTACTTC.

This clonotype has only a few counts. J is TRBJ1-6 and V is TRBV20-1; D unresolved. Germline lookup yields CDR1 DFQATT and CDR2 SNEGSKA (reference sequence). CDR3 length equals 14 residues. V gave up 3 bases and J gave up 0 bases, with 6 bases separating them. The CDR3 reads CSARGISYNSPLHF. The DNA of the CDR3 is TGCAGTGCTAGGGGAATCTCCTATAATTCACCCCTCCACTTT.

This clonotype was seen many times. The chain couples TRBV4-1 to TRBJ1-5, with D possibly being TRBD1 (6 bases). CDR3 size: 14 residues. V was trimmed by 3 bases and J by 3 bases, leaving 9 bases between them. In germline, CDR1 is MGHRA, CDR2 YSYEKL. This CDR3 reads CASSQGAPNQPQHF. The DNA of the CDR3 is TGCGCCAGCAGCCAGGGGGCCCCCAATCAGCCCCAGCATTTT.

This chain joins TRBV20-1 and TRBJ2-7, with TRBD2 identical over 10 bases. This CDR3 has 13 amino acids. Germline assignment: CDR1 DFQATT and CDR2 SNEGSKA (reference sequence). The V gene end was trimmed by 6 bases and the J gene end by 4 bases; junction bases not matched to a gene: 6. The CDR3 nucleotides read TGCAGTGCCCCTAGCGGGAGCCCGTACGAGCAGTACTTC. Translating gives CSAPSGSPYEQYF.

This clonotype was seen a handful of times. This chain joins TRBV20-1 and TRBJ1-5; 7 bases are shared with TRBD1. Germline trimming cut 3 bases from V and 2 bases from J; bases unmatched to any gene: 10. CDR1 and CDR2 (germline): DFQATT, SNEGSKA (reference sequence). The CDR3 loop spans 16 amino acids. The CDR3 DNA is TGCAGTGCTAGGGGTCAGAACAGGGGCGGCAATCAGCCCCAGCATTTT. It encodes CSARGQNRGGNQPQHF.

The sample holds many counts of this clonotype. The chain couples TRBV2 to TRBJ2-7, with D possibly being TRBD1 (6 bases). V lost 10 bases and J 0 bases, leaving 10 bases between the germline ends. The CDR3 contains 12 residues. The V gene's germline CDR1 is SNHLY and CDR2 FYNNEI. DNA for the CDR3: TGTGCCAATCGACAGGACTCCTACGAGCAGTACTTC. Amino acid sequence: CANRQDSYEQYF.

This clonotype was seen ten or more times. The CDR3 DNA sequence: TGCAGCGTTGAGGTGAACCACGAGCAGTACTTC. Translating gives CSVEVNHEQYF. The chain recombines TRBV29-1 with TRBJ2-7, with D uncertain. This CDR3 spans 11 amino acids. CDR1 SQVTM and CDR2 ANQGSEA come from the germline V gene. V shed 3 bases and J shed 5 bases, with 8 bases lying between them.

Turning to this clonotype: This may arise from a read error, as a much more abundant clone is one base away. The chain employs TRBV7-3 and TRBJ2-3, with 7 bases matching TRBD2. CDR3 size: 12 residues. V lost 5 bases, J lost 12 bases, and 8 bases stayed unmatched. Germline CDR1 reads SGHTA; CDR2 reads FQGTGA. CDR3 bases: TGTGCCAGCAGCAGGAAAAGCGGGGCCCAGTATTTT. It encodes CASSRKSGAQYF.